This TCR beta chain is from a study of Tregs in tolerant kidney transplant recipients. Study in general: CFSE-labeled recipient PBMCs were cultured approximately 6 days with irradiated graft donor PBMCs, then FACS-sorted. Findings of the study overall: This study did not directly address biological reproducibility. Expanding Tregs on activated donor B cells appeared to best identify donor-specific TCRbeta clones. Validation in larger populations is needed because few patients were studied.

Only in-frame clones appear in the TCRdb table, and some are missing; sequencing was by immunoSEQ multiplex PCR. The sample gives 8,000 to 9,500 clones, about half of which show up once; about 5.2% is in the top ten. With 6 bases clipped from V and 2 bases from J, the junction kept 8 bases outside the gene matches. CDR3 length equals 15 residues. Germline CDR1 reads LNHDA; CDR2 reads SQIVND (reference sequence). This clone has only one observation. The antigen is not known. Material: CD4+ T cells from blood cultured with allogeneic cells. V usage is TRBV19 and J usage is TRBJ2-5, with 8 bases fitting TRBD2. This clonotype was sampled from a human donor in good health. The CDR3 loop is CASRDGGAGQETQYF. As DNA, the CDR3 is TGTGCCAGTAGAGACGGGGGGGCAGGGCAAGAGACCCAGTACTTC. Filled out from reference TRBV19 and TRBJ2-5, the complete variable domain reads DGGITQSPKYLFRKEGQNVTLSCEQNLNHDAMYWYRQDPGQGLRLIYYSQIVNDFQKGDIAEGYSVSREKKESFPLTVTSAQKNPTAFYLCASRDGGAGQETQYFGPGTRLLVL.